Listed below are T cell receptor beta chains from one sample, sequenced in a study of cytomegalovirus exposure and HLA in healthy donors. TCRdb's copy holds only in-frame clones and misses some; the assay was immunoSEQ multiplex PCR. The table includes approximately 120,000 clones, 70% to 90% detected once. Sequencing was carried out using PBMCs. The origin of the receptors is a woman aged 18-30 years in good health and CMV-seronegative. Each CDR3 is given with its conserved first and last residue.

CDR3aa: CASSPQGAFTEAFF; v_gene: TRBV27
CDR3aa: CASSLDTAGGDF; v_gene: TRBV5-4
CDR3aa: CASSASIRTGTGVYEQYF; v_gene: TRBV25-1
CDR3aa: CASMAGPVANSGNTIYF; v_gene: TRBV5-1
CDR3aa: CASSSGMYEQYF; v_gene: TRBV5-6
CDR3aa: CASSLVGLAGGLRETQYF; v_gene: TRBV5-1
CDR3aa: CASSRDREGSYEQYF; v_gene: TRBV19
CDR3aa: CASRRTLAGGPSTDTQYF; v_gene: TRBV5-1
CDR3aa: CASSFRLVRSDTQYF; v_gene: TRBV28
CDR3aa: CSVGLAGNNEQFF; v_gene: TRBV29-1
CDR3aa: CAWSRLDTNYGYTF; v_gene: TRBV30
CDR3aa: CASSGRDRLPYEQYF; v_gene: TRBV11-3
CDR3aa: CASSSRLAGIGEQFF; v_gene: TRBV7-3
CDR3aa: CASSEPPGGYTGELFF; v_gene: TRBV2
CDR3aa: CASSSDRGHAQPQHF; v_gene: TRBV2
CDR3aa: CASRQAGGSYNEQFF; v_gene: TRBV7-3
CDR3aa: CASTLTGVSYGYTF; v_gene: TRBV9
CDR3aa: CASNAQTGGTYNEQFF; v_gene: TRBV2
CDR3aa: CAWSLPTAGGRADTQYF; v_gene: TRBV30
CDR3aa: CASSYTVFSGTGDQPQHF; v_gene: TRBV7-9
CDR3aa: CASSPRGGFGGEAFF; v_gene: TRBV5-1
CDR3aa: CASSLTSGGGYF; v_gene: TRBV2
CDR3aa: CASSPGLAGGRNEQFF; v_gene: TRBV4-2
CDR3aa: CASSTTDRGEGDYTF; v_gene: TRBV19
CDR3aa: CASSGLAGGYNEQFF; v_gene: TRBV9
CDR3aa: CASRWGDGNQPQHF; v_gene: TRBV2
CDR3aa: CASSLGRSPGGNTIYF; v_gene: TRBV13
CDR3aa: CSVGGETEAFF; v_gene: TRBV29-1
CDR3aa: CASSQVGVRQTQYF; v_gene: TRBV14
CDR3aa: CATSRLPGHTNYGYTF; v_gene: TRBV15
CDR3aa: CASSQTGDAKTAFF; v_gene: TRBV6-1
CDR3aa: CASSIRDRASLSGNTIYF; v_gene: TRBV5-4
CDR3aa: CASSLGQLEEAFF; v_gene: TRBV28
CDR3aa: CASSVAVRAGNTIYF; v_gene: TRBV9
CDR3aa: CASSVRGELIYEQYF; v_gene: TRBV9
CDR3aa: CASSPDRFSGNTIYF; v_gene: TRBV6-5
CDR3aa: CASSWTGAYEQYF; v_gene: TRBV19
CDR3aa: CASSSRTGDHEQFF; v_gene: TRBV5-8
CDR3aa: CASSAGLAGAQETQYF; v_gene: TRBV9
CDR3aa: CASSLLLAGALEQYF; v_gene: TRBV28
CDR3aa: CASSQSGGPPGYGYTF; v_gene: TRBV4-3
CDR3aa: CASSLDPARNEQFF; v_gene: TRBV6-5
CDR3aa: CASSSRRGRADTQYF; v_gene: TRBV27
CDR3aa: CASSYHRLSPRETQYF; v_gene: TRBV6-5
CDR3aa: CASSVGMETQYF; v_gene: TRBV6-5
CDR3aa: CASSADPGQSLSGNTIYF; v_gene: TRBV7-6
CDR3aa: CASSFRFVRDRSPTSTDTQYF; v_gene: TRBV5-1
CDR3aa: CASSLSPARSYEQYF; v_gene: TRBV7-8
CDR3aa: CASSFISPTTGNEYYGYTF; v_gene: TRBV28